Below are 12 T cell receptor beta chains sequenced from a single sample in a study of T cell responses to AZD1222 COVID-19 vaccine. The method was immunoSEQ multiplex PCR; TCRdb's version includes in-frame clones alone and lacks a portion of them. This table has 95,000 to 150,000 clones, 91% appearing once. Here the sequenced sample was peripheral blood, taken on day 0 of AZD1222 vaccination. Receptors originate from an adult in good health.

The CDR3 sequence is CASSQDNRAEQYF. CDR3 bases: TGTGCCAGCAGCCAAGATAACAGGGCCGAGCAGTACTTC. The rearrangement joins TRBV3-1 (or the pseudogene TRBV3-2) to TRBJ2-7, with D possibly being TRBD1 (6 bases). Trimming took 0 bases from V and 6 from J, leaving 9 bases between them. Germline V CDR1 and CDR2: LGHDT, YNNKEL (reference sequence). The CDR3 has 13 residues.

Here the CDR3 DNA reads TGTGCCTGGAGGGCCCCTTCTAGCAATCAGCCCCAGCATTTT. It specifies CAWRAPSSNQPQHF. This chain connects TRBV30 to TRBJ1-5; no reliable D call. V lost 3 bases to trimming and J lost 0 bases, with 9 bases between them. Germline CDR1 and CDR2: GTSNPN and SVGIG (reference sequence). The CDR3 has 14 residues.

This chain joins TRBV29-1 and TRBJ2-6, with 11 bases identical to TRBD1. The CDR3 is 16 residues long. CDR1 and CDR2 from the germline V gene are SQVTM and ANQGSEA. V shed 6 bases, J shed 1 base, and the junction held 5 bases outside the gene matches. The CDR3 protein is CSVGGQGASGANVLTF. CDR3 in DNA: TGCAGCGTCGGAGGACAGGGGGCTTCTGGGGCCAACGTCCTGACTTTC.

V gene TRBV6-4 combines with J gene TRBJ2-1; 7 bases map to TRBD2. This CDR3 contains 14 residues. Germline V gene data show CDR1 as MRHNA and CDR2 as SNTAGT. V dropped 6 bases and J dropped 5; count of bases not matched to a gene: 7. The CDR3 protein is CASSQQTSHNEQFF. The CDR3 bases are TGTGCCAGCAGCCAACAGACTAGCCACAATGAGCAGTTCTTC.

This clone was recorded once. The CDR3 region has the DNA TGTGCCAGCAGCTTGGGCTACAGCTTTTCGAACACTGAAGCTTTCTTT. Translated, it gives CASSLGYSFSNTEAFF. The chain uses TRBV5-8 and TRBJ1-1, with no clear D. The germline V gene encodes CDR1 SGHTS and CDR2 YDEGEE. The CDR3 runs to 16 residues. V was trimmed by 0 bases and J by 1 base, leaving 13 bases between them.

V gene TRBV7-6 combines with J gene TRBJ2-5; D is perhaps TRBD2 (6 bases). V was trimmed by 1 base and J by 4 bases, leaving 7 bases between them. Germline-derived CDR1 and CDR2 are SGHVS and FNYEAQ. This CDR3 is 13 amino acids long. CDR3 protein: CASSLVEGETQYF. DNA for the CDR3: TGTGCCAGCAGCTTAGTGGAGGGAGAGACCCAGTACTTC.

The chain links TRBV7-2 to TRBJ1-6; 11 bases line up with TRBD1. CDR1 SGHTA and CDR2 FQGNSA come from the germline V gene. V dropped 5 bases and J dropped 8; count of bases not matched to a gene: 8. The length of the CDR3 is 16 residues. The CDR3 nucleotides read TGTGCCAGCAGCATAGGACAGGGGGCCCGGGATTCACCCCTCCACTTT. This encodes CASSIGQGARDSPLHF.

V is TRBV2 and J is TRBJ2-7; D is unresolved. V shed 8 bases and J shed 2 bases, with 10 bases lying between them. Germline lookup yields CDR1 SNHLY and CDR2 FYNNEI. This CDR3 contains 12 residues. CDR3 sequence reads: CASGPDTYEQYF. Written as DNA, the CDR3 is TGTGCCAGCGGGCCGGATACCTACGAGCAGTACTTC.

The chain has TRBV9 and TRBJ2-1; D unclear. Trimming took 0 bases from V and 6 from J, leaving 10 bases between them. Per germline, CDR1 SGDLS and CDR2 YYNGEE. The CDR3 totals 14 residues. The CDR3 region has the DNA TGTGCCAGCAGCGTAGACCCAGCCGCCAATGAGCAGTTCTTC. This translates into CASSVDPAANEQFF.

The V and J genes are TRBV6-5 and TRBJ2-2; D ambiguous. Trimming stripped 4 bases from V and 1 base from J, with 7 bases between. Germline V CDR1 and CDR2: MNHEY, SVGAGI. CDR3 length: 14 amino acids. Written as DNA, the CDR3 is TGTGCCAGCAGTTCACGACGGAACACCGGGGAGCTGTTTTTT. Protein: CASSSRRNTGELFF.

This rearrangement joins TRBV6-6 to TRBJ2-1; 8 nucleotides line up with TRBD2. Losses at the gene ends were 4 bases for V and 4 bases for J; bases not matched to a gene: 6. The length of the CDR3 is 15 residues. Per germline, CDR1 MNHNY and CDR2 SVGAGI (reference sequence). The CDR3 DNA reads TGTGCCAGCAGTTCTGTACTAGCGGAATACAATGAGCAGTTCTTC. This gives the protein CASSSVLAEYNEQFF.

The chain joins TRBV19 to TRBJ1-1; D not certain. Deletions cut 4 bases from V and 4 bases from J, with 10 bases between. The CDR3 loop spans 13 amino acids. Germline CDR1 is LNHDA and CDR2 is SQIVND (reference sequence). This chain's CDR3 is CASSNTLTTEAFF. Written as DNA, the CDR3 is TGTGCCAGTAGTAACACTTTGACCACTGAAGCTTTCTTT.